The 6 T cell receptor beta chains presented below share a single source sample, sequenced in a study of blood T cell repertoires in COVID-19. Sequencing was performed with immunoSEQ multiplex PCR; in TCRdb, only in-frame clones are kept and a portion is missing. The table records about 120,000 clones, around 91% of them present only once. Material for sequencing was peripheral blood. The receptors were sampled from a man between 65 and 79 years old with active or convalescent COVID-19.

V is TRBV19 and J is TRBJ1-4; 8 bases match TRBD1. The CDR3 is made up of 13 amino acids. Trimming took 8 bases from V and 8 from J; bases not matched to a gene: 7. CDR1 is LNHDA, CDR2 SQIVND, per germline (reference sequence). This CDR3 reads CASSQGVEEKLFF. CDR3 DNA sequence: TGTGCCAGTTCACAGGGGGTTGAAGAAAAACTGTTTTTT.

This sequence joins TRBV7-9 and TRBJ2-1; the D gene is possibly TRBD2 (5 bases). The V end lost 1 base, the J end lost 7 bases, and 14 bases lay between the germline ends. CDR3 size: 15 residues. CDR1 is SEHNR and CDR2 is FQNEAQ in the germline V gene (reference sequence). CDR3 protein: CASSLDWPGTNEQFF. The CDR3 DNA follows: TGTGCCAGCAGCTTAGATTGGCCGGGAACTAATGAGCAGTTCTTC.

The rearrangement uses TRBV9 and TRBJ2-3, with 10 positions matching TRBD1. The CDR3 consists of 16 residues. The V segment lost 2 bases and the J segment 6 bases; nucleotides outside the gene matches: 9. The germline V gene has CDR1 SGDLS and CDR2 YYNGEE. In DNA form, the CDR3 reads TGTGCCAGCAGCGTCCAGACAGGGGGCATAGGGGATACGCAGTATTTT. Protein: CASSVQTGGIGDTQYF.

CDR3 in amino acids: CSASLEQNTGELFF. The CDR3 region has the DNA TGCAGTGCTAGTCTGGAGCAGAACACCGGGGAGCTGTTTTTT. The chain combines TRBV20-1 with TRBJ2-2; the D is unclear. From germline, CDR1 is DFQATT and CDR2 SNEGSKA (reference sequence). The germline V and J ends were trimmed by 3 bases and 1 base, with 9 bases remaining between them. CDR3 length equals 14 residues.

The rearrangement uses TRBV3-1 (or the pseudogene TRBV3-2) and TRBJ2-7; 10 positions match TRBD2. J was trimmed by 0 bases and V by 1 base; bases with no gene match: 6. Germline CDR1 LGHDT, CDR2 YNNKEL (reference sequence). The CDR3 extends over 17 amino acids. CDR3 sequence reads: CASSQGGLADSSYEQYF. In DNA, the CDR3 is TGTGCCAGCAGCCAAGGAGGACTAGCGGATAGCTCCTACGAGCAGTACTTC.

The rearrangement uses TRBV20-1 and TRBJ2-1; D call uncertain. Trimming removed 3 bases at V and 9 bases at J, with 6 bases between. Germline V gives CDR1 DFQATT, CDR2 SNEGSKA (reference sequence). This CDR3 is built from 10 residues. CDR3 amino acids: CSASRLEQFF. The CDR3 DNA reads TGCAGTGCTAGTAGACTTGAGCAGTTCTTC.